This paragraph reports one TCR beta chain. An end of the junction differs from the germline gene, which may be a read error. The data stem from a study of CD8+ T cells in alopecia areata. The CDR3 covers 19 residues. CDR1 and CDR2 from the germline V gene are WNHNN and SYGVQD (reference sequence). Sequencing templates came from extracted RNA that was reverse transcribed into cDNA. TCRdb's table, derived via immunoSEQ multiplex PCR, lists solely in-frame clones and lacks some. The sample consists of 95,000 to 120,000 clones, 55% to 60% of them appearing once. Specimen: NKG2D-low CD8+ T cells sorted from blood. The clonotype comes from a human donor with alopecia areata. This chain links TRBV10-1 with TRBJ2-7, with 9 positions matching TRBD1. CDR3 sequence reads: CASSESPGTGKDLVYGQYF. The CDR3 bases are TGCGCCAGCAGTGAGTCGCCCGGGACAGGGAAGGACCTGGTCTACGGGCAGTACTTC.